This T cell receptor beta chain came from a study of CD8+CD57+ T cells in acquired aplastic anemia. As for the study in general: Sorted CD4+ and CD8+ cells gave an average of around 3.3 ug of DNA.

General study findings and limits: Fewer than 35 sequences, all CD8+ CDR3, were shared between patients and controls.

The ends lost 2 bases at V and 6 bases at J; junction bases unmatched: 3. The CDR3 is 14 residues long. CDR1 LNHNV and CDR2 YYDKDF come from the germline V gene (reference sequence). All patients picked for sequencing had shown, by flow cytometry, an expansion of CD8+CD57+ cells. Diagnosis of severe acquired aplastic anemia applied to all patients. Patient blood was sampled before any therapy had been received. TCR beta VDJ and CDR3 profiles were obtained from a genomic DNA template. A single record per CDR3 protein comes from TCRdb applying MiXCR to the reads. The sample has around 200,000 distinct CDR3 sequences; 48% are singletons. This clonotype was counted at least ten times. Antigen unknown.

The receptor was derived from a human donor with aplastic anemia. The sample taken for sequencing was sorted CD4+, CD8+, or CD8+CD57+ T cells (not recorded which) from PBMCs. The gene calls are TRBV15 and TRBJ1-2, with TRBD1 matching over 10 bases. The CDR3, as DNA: TGTGCCACCAGCAGACAGGGACAGGGGAATGGCTACACCTTC. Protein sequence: CATSRQGQGNGYTF. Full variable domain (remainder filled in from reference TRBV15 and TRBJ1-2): DAMVIQNPRYQVTQFGKPVTLSCSQTLNHNVMYWYQQKSSQAPKLLFHYYDKDFNNEADTPDNFQSRRPNTSFCFLDIRSPGLGDTAMYLCATSRQGQGNGYTFGSGTRLTVV.